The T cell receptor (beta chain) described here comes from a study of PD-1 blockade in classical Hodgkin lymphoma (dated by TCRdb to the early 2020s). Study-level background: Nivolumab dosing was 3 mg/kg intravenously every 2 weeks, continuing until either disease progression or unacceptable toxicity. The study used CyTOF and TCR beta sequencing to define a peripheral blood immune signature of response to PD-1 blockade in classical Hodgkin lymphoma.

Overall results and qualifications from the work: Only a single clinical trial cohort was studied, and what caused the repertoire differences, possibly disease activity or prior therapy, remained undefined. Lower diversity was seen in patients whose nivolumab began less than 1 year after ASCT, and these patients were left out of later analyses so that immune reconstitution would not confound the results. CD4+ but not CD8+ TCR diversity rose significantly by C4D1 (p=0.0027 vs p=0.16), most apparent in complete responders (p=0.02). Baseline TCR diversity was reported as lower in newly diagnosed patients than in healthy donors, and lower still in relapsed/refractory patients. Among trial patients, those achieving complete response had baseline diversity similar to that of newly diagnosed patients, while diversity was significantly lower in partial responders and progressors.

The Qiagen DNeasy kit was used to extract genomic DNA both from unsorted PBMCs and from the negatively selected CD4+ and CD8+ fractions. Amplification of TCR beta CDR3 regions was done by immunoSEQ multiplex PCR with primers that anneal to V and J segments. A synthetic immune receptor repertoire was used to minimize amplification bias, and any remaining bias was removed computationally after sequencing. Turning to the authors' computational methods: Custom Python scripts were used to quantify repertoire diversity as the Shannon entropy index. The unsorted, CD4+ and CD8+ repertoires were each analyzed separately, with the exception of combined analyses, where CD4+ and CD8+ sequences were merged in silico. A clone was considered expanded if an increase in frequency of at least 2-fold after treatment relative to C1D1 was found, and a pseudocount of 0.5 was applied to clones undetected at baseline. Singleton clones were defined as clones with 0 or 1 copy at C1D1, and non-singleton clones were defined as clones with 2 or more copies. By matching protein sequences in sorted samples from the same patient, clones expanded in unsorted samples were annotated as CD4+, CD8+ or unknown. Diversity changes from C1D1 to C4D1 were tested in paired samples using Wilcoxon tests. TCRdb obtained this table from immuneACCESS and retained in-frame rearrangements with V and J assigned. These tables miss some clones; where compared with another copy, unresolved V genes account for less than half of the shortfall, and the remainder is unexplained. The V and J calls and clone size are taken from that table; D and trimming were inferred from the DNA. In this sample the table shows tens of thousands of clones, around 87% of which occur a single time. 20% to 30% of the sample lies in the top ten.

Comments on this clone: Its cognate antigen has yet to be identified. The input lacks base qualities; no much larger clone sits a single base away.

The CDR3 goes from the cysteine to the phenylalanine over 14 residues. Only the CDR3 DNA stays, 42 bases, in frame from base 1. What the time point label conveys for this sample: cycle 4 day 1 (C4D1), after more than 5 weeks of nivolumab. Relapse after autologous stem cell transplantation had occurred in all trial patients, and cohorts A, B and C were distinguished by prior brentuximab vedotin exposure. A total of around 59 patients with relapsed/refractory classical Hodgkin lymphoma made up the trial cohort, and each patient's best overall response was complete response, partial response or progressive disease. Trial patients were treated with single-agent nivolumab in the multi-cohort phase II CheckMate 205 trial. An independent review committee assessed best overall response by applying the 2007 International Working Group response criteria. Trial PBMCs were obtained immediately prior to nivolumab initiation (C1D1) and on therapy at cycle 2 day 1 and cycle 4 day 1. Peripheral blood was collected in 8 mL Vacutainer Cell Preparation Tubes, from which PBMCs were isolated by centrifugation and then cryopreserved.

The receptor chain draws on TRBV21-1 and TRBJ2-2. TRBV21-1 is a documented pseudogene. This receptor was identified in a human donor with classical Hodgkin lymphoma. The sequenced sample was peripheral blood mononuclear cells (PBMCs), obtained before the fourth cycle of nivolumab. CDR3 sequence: CASSNNGLTGELFF. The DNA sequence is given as TGTGCCAGCAGCAATAATGGCCTAACCGGGGAGCTGTTTTTT.